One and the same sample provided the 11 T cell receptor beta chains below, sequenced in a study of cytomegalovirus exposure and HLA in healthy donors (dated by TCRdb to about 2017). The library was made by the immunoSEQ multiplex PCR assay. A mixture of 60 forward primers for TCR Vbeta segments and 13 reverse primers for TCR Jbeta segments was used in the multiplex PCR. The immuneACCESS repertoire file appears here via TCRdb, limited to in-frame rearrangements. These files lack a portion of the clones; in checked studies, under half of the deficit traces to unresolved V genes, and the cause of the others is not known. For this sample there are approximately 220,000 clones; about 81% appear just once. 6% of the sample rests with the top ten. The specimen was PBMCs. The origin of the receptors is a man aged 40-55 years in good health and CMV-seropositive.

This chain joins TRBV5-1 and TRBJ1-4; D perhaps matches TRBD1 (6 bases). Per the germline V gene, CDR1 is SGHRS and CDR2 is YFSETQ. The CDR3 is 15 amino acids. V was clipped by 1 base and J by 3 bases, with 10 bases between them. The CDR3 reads CASSLSGQPNEKLFF. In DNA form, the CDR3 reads TGCGCCAGCAGCTTGTCCGGACAGCCTAATGAAAAACTGTTTTTT.

In nucleotides, the CDR3 is TGCGCCAGCAGCTCGGCCTTCGACAGGCAACACTATGGCTACACCTTC. Translation gives CASSSAFDRQHYGYTF. The chain has TRBV5-1 and TRBJ1-2; D might be TRBD1 (6 bases). Trimming took 3 bases from V and 3 from J, leaving 18 bases between them. This CDR3 has 16 amino acids. From germline, CDR1 is SGHRS and CDR2 YFSETQ.

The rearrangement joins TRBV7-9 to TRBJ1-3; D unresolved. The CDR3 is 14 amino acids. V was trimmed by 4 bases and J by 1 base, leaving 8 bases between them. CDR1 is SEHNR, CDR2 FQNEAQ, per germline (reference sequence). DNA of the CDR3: TGTGCCAGCAGCTGGAGGGAATCTGGAAACACCATATATTTT. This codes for CASSWRESGNTIYF.

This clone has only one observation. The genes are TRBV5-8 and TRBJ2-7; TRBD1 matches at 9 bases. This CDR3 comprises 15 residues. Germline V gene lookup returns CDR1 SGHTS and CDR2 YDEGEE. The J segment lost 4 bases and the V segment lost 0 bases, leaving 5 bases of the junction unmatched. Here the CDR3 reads CASSLGGTGKYEQYV. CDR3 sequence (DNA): TGTGCCAGCAGCTTGGGTGGGACAGGGAAGTACGAGCAGTACGTC.

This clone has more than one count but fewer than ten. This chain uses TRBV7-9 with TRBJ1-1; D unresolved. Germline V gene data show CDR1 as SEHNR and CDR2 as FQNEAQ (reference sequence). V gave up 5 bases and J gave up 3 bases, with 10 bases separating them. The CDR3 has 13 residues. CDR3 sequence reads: CASSPPEDTEAFF. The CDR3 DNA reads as TGTGCCAGCAGCCCCCCAGAGGACACTGAAGCTTTCTTT.

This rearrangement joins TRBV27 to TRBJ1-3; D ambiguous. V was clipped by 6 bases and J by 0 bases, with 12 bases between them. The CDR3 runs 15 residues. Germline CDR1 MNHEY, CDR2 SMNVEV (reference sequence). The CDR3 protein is CASSDLGSSGNTIYF. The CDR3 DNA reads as TGTGCCAGCAGCGACCTTGGGAGCTCTGGAAACACCATATATTTT.

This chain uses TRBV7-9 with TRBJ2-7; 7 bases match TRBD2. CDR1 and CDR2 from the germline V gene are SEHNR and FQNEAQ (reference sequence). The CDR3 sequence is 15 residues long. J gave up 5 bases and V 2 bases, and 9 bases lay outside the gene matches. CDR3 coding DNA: TGTGCCAGCAGCTTAATAGGCGGGAGCGGTAACGAGCAGTACGTC. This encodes CASSLIGGSGNEQYV.

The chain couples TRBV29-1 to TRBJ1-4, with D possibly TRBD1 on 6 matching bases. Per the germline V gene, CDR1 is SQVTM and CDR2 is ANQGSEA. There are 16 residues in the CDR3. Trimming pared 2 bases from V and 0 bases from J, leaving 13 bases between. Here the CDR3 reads CSVEMQGSATNEKLFF. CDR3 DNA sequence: TGCAGCGTTGAAATGCAGGGGTCTGCAACTAATGAAAAACTGTTTTTT.

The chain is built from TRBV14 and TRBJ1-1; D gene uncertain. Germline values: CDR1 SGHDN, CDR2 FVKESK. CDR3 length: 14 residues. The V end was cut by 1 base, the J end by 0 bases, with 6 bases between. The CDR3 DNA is TGTGCCAGCAGCCAAGTCAACATGAACACTGAAGCTTTCTTT. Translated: CASSQVNMNTEAFF.

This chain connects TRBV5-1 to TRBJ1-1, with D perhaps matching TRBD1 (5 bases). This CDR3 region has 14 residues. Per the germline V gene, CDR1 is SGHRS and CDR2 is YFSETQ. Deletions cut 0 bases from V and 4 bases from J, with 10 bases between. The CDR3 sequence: CASSLGPGGTEAFF. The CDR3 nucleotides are TGCGCCAGCAGCTTGGGACCGGGGGGCACTGAAGCTTTCTTT.

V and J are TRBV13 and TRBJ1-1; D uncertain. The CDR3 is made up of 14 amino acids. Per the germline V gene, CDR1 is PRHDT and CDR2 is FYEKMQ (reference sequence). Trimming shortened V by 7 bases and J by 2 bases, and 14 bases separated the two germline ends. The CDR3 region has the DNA TGTGCCAGCAATCCGGCCGCGGTCAACACTGAAGCTTTCTTT. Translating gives CASNPAAVNTEAFF.